This is a list of T cell receptor beta chains from one sample in a study of CD8 T cells in ankylosing spondylitis. TCRdb used MiXCR to reprocess the 5' RACE reads, holding one entry per CDR3 protein. The sample yields some 140,000 distinct CDR3 sequences, about 10% seen once. What was sequenced was blood, either unsorted or a sorted T cell fraction (not recorded which). These receptors came from a female donor with ankylosing spondylitis or in good health (not recorded which). Each CDR3 is given without its conserved first and last residue. Fields, in order: V gene, J gene, CDR3 protein.

V: TRBV20-1; J: TRBJ1-5; CDR3: SARDRKEAQPQH
V: TRBV9; J: TRBJ2-6; CDR3: ASSAIYSGANVLT
V: TRBV20-1; J: TRBJ2-1; CDR3: SALLGGGAYNEQF
V: TRBV9; J: TRBJ2-5; CDR3: ASGLGKTQY
V: TRBV5-6; J: TRBJ2-2; CDR3: ASSFFGELF
V: TRBV24-1; J: TRBJ1-1; CDR3: ATSDLWGTEAF
V: TRBV20-1; J: TRBJ2-1; CDR3: SARANEQF
V: TRBV5-1; J: TRBJ2-1; CDR3: ASSALAGVSHEQF
V: TRBV7-2; J: TRBJ1-5; CDR3: ASSSAPHQPQH
V: TRBV27; J: TRBJ1-2; CDR3: ASSLRRGANYGYT
V: TRBV5-1; J: TRBJ1-1; CDR3: ASSLTDWELGF
V: TRBV20-1; J: TRBJ2-1; CDR3: SARDRDSGFYNEQF
V: TRBV19; J: TRBJ1-2; CDR3: ASIDRGALTVRGYT
V: TRBV4-1; J: TRBJ2-1; CDR3: ASSFRQGEFNEQF
V: TRBV7-7; J: TRBJ2-1; CDR3: ASSKTAYNEQF
V: TRBV18; J: TRBJ1-5; CDR3: ASSPRTGEEPQH
V: TRBV5-1; J: TRBJ2-1; CDR3: ASLRDPTYNEQF
V: TRBV20-1; J: TRBJ2-3; CDR3: SASQNYLSTDTQY
V: TRBV12-3/TRBV12-4; J: TRBJ1-1; CDR3: ASKHQGQNTEAF
V: TRBV20-1; J: TRBJ2-7; CDR3: SARTGVYEQY
V: TRBV27; J: TRBJ1-1; CDR3: ASSPSGDTEAF
V: TRBV9; J: TRBJ2-1; CDR3: ASSVDSSYNEQF
V: TRBV12-3/TRBV12-4; J: TRBJ2-7; CDR3: ASRNSGRGSYEQY
V: TRBV20-1; J: TRBJ2-2; CDR3: SARSGTLTGELF
V: TRBV12-3/TRBV12-4; J: TRBJ2-3; CDR3: TSSLNQGTLTTSTDTQY
V: TRBV20-1; J: TRBJ2-7; CDR3: SAPPPKMTDEQY
V: TRBV9; J: TRBJ1-2; CDR3: ASSVELGYT
V: TRBV20-1; J: TRBJ2-7; CDR3: SATLIGPSSYEQY
V: TRBV5-1; J: TRBJ2-7; CDR3: ASSTGCYEQC
V: TRBV5-1; J: TRBJ2-5; CDR3: ASSGGLSETQY
V: TRBV19; J: TRBJ2-1; CDR3: ASSVTSGGDSNNEQF
V: TRBV5-6; J: TRBJ2-3; CDR3: ASSLYRGETDTQY
V: TRBV9; J: TRBJ2-2; CDR3: ASSGTRFTGELF
V: TRBV11-2; J: TRBJ2-2; CDR3: ASSLVASGRLGTGELF
V: TRBV20-1; J: TRBJ1-4; CDR3: SASSEKLF
V: TRBV21-1; J: TRBJ2-5; CDR3: ASSIRDPQETQY
V: TRBV20-1; J: TRBJ2-3; CDR3: SATSASSTDTQY
V: TRBV4-1; J: TRBJ1-2; CDR3: ASSGGHRNYGYT
V: TRBV28; J: TRBJ2-3; CDR3: ASNEGTDTQY
V: TRBV6-5; J: TRBJ2-1; CDR3: ASNHSGLDNEQF
V: TRBV25-1; J: TRBJ1-1; CDR3: ASSELGREGNTEAF
V: TRBV18; J: TRBJ2-1; CDR3: ASSPYRVNEQF
V: TRBV27; J: TRBJ1-2; CDR3: ASKQGAHGYT
V: TRBV7-2; J: TRBJ2-3; CDR3: ASSLVGAGDTQY
V: TRBV2; J: TRBJ1-1; CDR3: ASRTRQETEAF
V: TRBV18; J: TRBJ2-2; CDR3: ASSLSPGTLSTGELF
V: TRBV29-1; J: TRBJ2-7; CDR3: SVVTGGSYEQY
V: TRBV5-5; J: TRBJ1-5; CDR3: ASSLDVKQPQH